This note documents a single TCR beta chain sequence. This entry belongs to a study of OX40 agonist ivuxolimab in advanced cancers. The repertoire was sequenced with immunoSEQ multiplex PCR; TCRdb's copy has only in-frame clones and lacks some. The sample holds 75,000 to 95,000 clones, approximately 90% seen once. The junction had 9 bases not matched to a gene; V was cut back by 6 bases and J by 4 bases. Germline CDR1 and CDR2: MNHNY and SVGAGI (reference sequence). The CDR3 contains 15 residues. Sequences were derived from CD4+ or CD8+ T cells sorted from blood, sampled in a trial of the OX40 agonist ivuxolimab. The receptor's source is an adult with an advanced solid tumor such as melanoma, head and neck, liver or kidney cancer. The V and J genes are TRBV6-6 and TRBJ2-7; 10 positions match TRBD1. The CDR3 protein is CASRGNRDRGYEQYF. CDR3 in DNA: TGTGCCAGCAGGGGTAACCGGGACAGGGGATACGAGCAGTACTTC.